This T cell receptor beta chain was sequenced for a study of OX40 agonist ivuxolimab in advanced cancers. The CDR3 sequence is 15 residues long. V lost 5 bases to trimming and J lost 2 bases; unmatched junction nucleotides: 4. Germline loops: CDR1 SQVTM, CDR2 ANQGSEA. Baseline was the first blood sampling point, followed by cycle 4 day 1 and cycle 7 day 1. Study-wide results and caveats: Among the nonresponders, some also had low normalized T-cell clonal expansion. In general, CD8+ T cells held more expanded clones than CD4+ did, on average.

TCRdb's table, derived via immunoSEQ multiplex PCR, lists solely in-frame clones and lacks some. The sample has tens of thousands of clones, approximately 81% seen once; the top ten hold about 20%. As to this clone: Its target is unknown.

The sequence was collected from an adult with an advanced solid tumor such as melanoma, head and neck, liver or kidney cancer. The V gene is TRBV29-1, the J gene TRBJ2-1, with 12 bases lining up with TRBD1. The specimen comprised CD4+ or CD8+ T cells sorted from blood, sampled in a trial of the OX40 agonist ivuxolimab. CDR3 amino acids: CSVSGTGGAYNEQFF. CDR3 DNA sequence: TGCAGCGTTTCAGGGACAGGGGGCGCCTACAATGAGCAGTTCTTC.